The 14 T cell receptor beta chains below come from one sample, sequenced in a study of OX40 agonist ivuxolimab in advanced cancers. The repertoire was sequenced with immunoSEQ multiplex PCR; TCRdb's copy has only in-frame clones and lacks some. This sample yields 25,000 to 30,000 clones, of which approximately 90% are seen a single time; nearly 25% belongs to the top ten. Source: CD4+ or CD8+ T cells sorted from blood, taken in a trial of the OX40 agonist ivuxolimab. These TCRs come from an adult with an advanced solid tumor such as melanoma, head and neck, liver or kidney cancer.

J is TRBJ1-5 and V is TRBV7-2; unclear D gene. CDR1 SGHTA and CDR2 FQGNSA come from the germline V gene. CDR3 length equals 15 residues. Trimming removed 1 base at V and 6 bases at J, with 13 bases between. The CDR3 bases are TGTGCCAGCAGCTTAGGCTACGGCTACAGTCAGCCCCAGCATTTT. Translating it yields CASSLGYGYSQPQHF.

The J gene is TRBJ2-1, the V gene TRBV11-3; 7 bases map to TRBD1. The CDR3 has 15 amino acids. Trimming took 5 bases from V and 6 from J; bases not matched to a gene: 10. Germline CDR1 SGHNT, CDR2 YENEEA. The CDR3 DNA is TGTGCCAGCAGCAGGGGGCCAACTGGGTCCAATGAGCAGTTCTTC. Protein sequence: CASSRGPTGSNEQFF.

This rearrangement joins TRBV7-6 to TRBJ1-4; D is perhaps TRBD1 (6 bases). Germline CDR1 SGHVS, CDR2 FNYEAQ. The CDR3 sequence is 14 residues long. The V and J ends lost 3 bases and 7 bases respectively, with 12 bases between them. The CDR3 loop is CASSFAGAGEKLFF. CDR3 in DNA: TGTGCCAGCAGCTTCGCGGGGGCGGGTGAAAAACTGTTTTTT.

The sample holds one count of this clone. The sample has other DNA sequences that encode this CDR3 too. This chain joins TRBV6-1 and TRBJ2-7; TRBD1 aligns across 9 bases. In germline, CDR1 is MNHNS, CDR2 SASEGT. The trim removed 0 bases at V and 4 bases at J, leaving 10 bases unmatched. The CDR3 sequence is 17 residues long. This chain's CDR3 is CASSEALTGGSVYEQYF. The DNA for the CDR3 is TGTGCCAGCAGTGAAGCTCTTACAGGGGGCAGTGTGTACGAGCAGTACTTC.

This clone has a single count. The genes are TRBV5-6 and TRBJ2-7; 10 bases are shared with TRBD2. The CDR3 spans 17 residues. V lost 1 base to trimming and J lost 7 bases; unmatched junction nucleotides: 14. CDR1 and CDR2 (germline): SGHDT, YYEEEE. CDR3 protein: CASSLSAGGINGPEQYF. The CDR3, as DNA: TGTGCCAGCAGCTTGTCAGCGGGAGGGATCAACGGCCCTGAGCAGTACTTC.

V is TRBV6-5 and J is TRBJ1-1; D might be TRBD1 (6 bases). Deletions cut 7 bases from V and 2 bases from J, with 11 bases between. The CDR3 has 13 residues. Per germline, CDR1 MNHEY and CDR2 SVGAGI. The CDR3 DNA reads TGTGCCAGCAATGGGGGGCCAAACACTGAAGCTTTCTTT. The encoded protein is CASNGGPNTEAFF.

CDR3 loop: CATSRDDRATGELFF. The CDR3 nucleotides read TGTGCCACCAGCAGGGACGACAGGGCCACCGGGGAGCTGTTTTTT. The chain joins TRBV15 to TRBJ2-2; 7 nucleotides line up with TRBD1. V lost 3 bases to trimming and J lost 4 bases; unmatched junction nucleotides: 5. Germline V gene data show CDR1 as LNHNV and CDR2 as YYDKDF (reference sequence). CDR3 length: 15 amino acids.

This chain connects TRBV11-2 to TRBJ2-1, with 11 bases fitting TRBD2. The germline V gene has CDR1 SGHAT and CDR2 FQNNGV. Trimming took 5 bases from V and 6 from J; bases not matched to a gene: 6. This CDR3 spans 15 amino acids. In nucleotides, the CDR3 is TGTGCCAGCAGCGCCGGGACTAGCGGCCTCAATGAGCAGTTCTTC. It codes for CASSAGTSGLNEQFF.

This rearrangement joins TRBV7-2 to TRBJ2-5; maybe TRBD1 (6 bases). This CDR3 is built from 15 residues. V dropped 1 base and J dropped 2 bases, with 11 bases sitting between them. Germline V gives CDR1 SGHTA, CDR2 FQGNSA. DNA for the CDR3: TGTGCCAGCAGCTTAGGAGTAACAGGGCAAGAGACCCAGTACTTC. Amino acids: CASSLGVTGQETQYF.

The gene calls are TRBV5-1 and TRBJ1-1, with 9 bases that match TRBD1. From germline, CDR1 is SGHRS and CDR2 YFSETQ. The CDR3 is 16 amino acids. V shed 4 bases, J shed 5 bases, and the junction held 12 bases outside the gene matches. In DNA, the CDR3 is TGCGCCAGCAGCCCCGGGGACAGGGAAGATAGAACTGAAGCTTTCTTT. Translating it yields CASSPGDREDRTEAFF.

This clone is medium-sized in the sample. The rearrangement links TRBV6-6 to TRBJ2-3, with D unclear. The CDR3 consists of 11 residues. Trimming took off 5 bases at V and 8 bases at J, with 8 bases between the two ends. Germline V CDR1 and CDR2: MNHNY, SVGAGI (reference sequence). The CDR3 DNA sequence: TGTGCCAGCAGTGACCTGGGTACGCAGTATTTT. Its translation: CASSDLGTQYF.

This sequence joins TRBV2 and TRBJ1-3, with 7 nucleotides matching TRBD1. The CDR3 loop spans 16 amino acids. The J segment lost 3 bases and the V segment lost 3 bases, leaving 8 bases of the junction unmatched. Per germline, CDR1 SNHLY and CDR2 FYNNEI. DNA for the CDR3: TGTGCCAGCAGTGAGGCCGGGACAGCCGTTGGAAACACCATATATTTT. Protein sequence: CASSEAGTAVGNTIYF.

This chain connects TRBV6-1 to TRBJ2-2, with D possibly being TRBD2 (6 bases). Deletions cut 7 bases from V and 3 bases from J, with 12 bases between. The CDR3 runs 14 residues. Looked up from germline, CDR1 is MNHNS and CDR2 is SASEGT. The chain's CDR3 is CASIAPGDTGELFF. Here the CDR3 DNA reads TGTGCCAGCATAGCACCGGGGGACACCGGGGAGCTGTTTTTT.

V is TRBV4-1 and J is TRBJ1-5; D is unresolved. CDR3 size: 15 residues. Germline V gives CDR1 MGHRA, CDR2 YSYEKL. V gave up 4 bases and J gave up 0 bases, with 10 bases separating them. The CDR3 DNA reads as TGCGCCAGCAGCCCGGAAAGAGGTAGCAATCAGCCCCAGCATTTT. It yields the protein CASSPERGSNQPQHF.